This T cell receptor beta chain comes out of a study of shared clonotypes between healthy human individuals. Whole-study context: Two female and three male donors aged 18 to 49 were enrolled. Study-wide findings and caveats: Despite large depth, sorted-subset datasets appeared incompletely sequenced.

Germline lookup yields CDR1 SSHAT and CDR2 FNYEAQ (reference sequence). CDR3 size: 17 residues. About this clone itself: Its antigen is currently unknown. Compared with germline, one end of the junction differs, possibly owing to a read error.

Sequenced by immunoSEQ multiplex PCR; TCRdb stores in-frame clones only, minus some. Of some 2,000,000 clones in the sample, 90% to 97% are singletons; the top ten hold around 0.13%. Sequencing used naive CD4+ T cells sorted from blood. Sample subset: CD45RA+ positively selected. This rearrangement joins TRBV7-7 to TRBJ2-2; D is perhaps TRBD1 (6 bases). This receptor was obtained from a man between 18 and 35 years old in good health. CDR3 nucleotides: TGTGCTAGCAGCTTAGGGTCTGCGACAGGACACACCGGGGAGCTGTTTTTT. Its translation is CASSLGSATGHTGELFF.